Listed below are T cell receptor beta chains from one sample, sequenced in a study of blood T cells in healthy people across ages. Via MiXCR, TCRdb re-called the 5' RACE reads, giving one row per CDR3 protein. In the table there are about 940,000 distinct CDR3 sequences, around 48% of which are singletons. The specimen sequenced was blood. Every receptor here comes from a man aged 25 to 40 in good health. The CDR3 runs from the conserved cysteine through the conserved F or W. D genes are given only for firm matches. Clone size, where shown, is once, few, many, or a class for clones that have expanded.

>.|TRBJ2-1|TRBD1|TRBV5-6
CASSLGTGSFPDSYNEQFF
TGTGCCAGCAGCTTAGGGACAGGGTCTTTCCCAGACTCCTACAATGAGCAGTTCTTC
>many|TRBJ2-5|.|TRBV3-1
CASSQDVGGMGTQYF
TGTGCCAGCAGCCAAGATGTTGGGGGAATGGGGACCCAGTACTTC
>few|TRBJ2-1|TRBD1|TRBV27
CASSRQGVGVEQFF
TGTGCCAGCAGTCGACAGGGGGTGGGCGTTGAGCAGTTCTTC
>.|TRBJ1-5|TRBD1|TRBV12-3/TRBV12-4
CASTKRGPGPSNQPQHF
TGTGCCAGCACTAAGAGGGGGCCGGGGCCCAGCAATCAGCCCCAGCATTTT
>once|TRBJ2-5|.|TRBV10-1
CASSTDGAGEETQYF
TGCGCCAGCAGTACCGACGGGGCCGGGGAAGAGACCCAGTACTTC
>.|TRBJ1-2|.|TRBV20-1
CSARVGGYTF
TGCAGTGCTAGAGTGGGAGGCTACACCTTC
>many|TRBJ1-1|.|TRBV20-1
CSARDRENTEAFF
TGCAGTGCTAGAGATCGGGAGAACACTGAAGCTTTCTTT
>few|TRBJ2-7|TRBD2|TRBV28
CASTVTSGGAYEQYF
TGTGCCAGCACCGTAACTAGCGGGGGGGCCTACGAGCAGTACTTC
>.|TRBJ2-1|TRBD1|TRBV4-3
CASSPGQGHNEQFF
TGCGCCAGCAGCCCGGGACAGGGACACAATGAGCAGTTCTTC
>few|TRBJ1-2|.|TRBV5-1
CASSLYADGYTF
TGCGCCAGCAGCTTGTACGCCGATGGCTACACCTTC
>.|TRBJ2-1|TRBD2|TRBV12-5
CASDYSGGTFGGEQFF
TGTGCTAGTGACTATAGCGGGGGGACCTTCGGGGGCGAGCAGTTCTTC
>.|TRBJ1-1|.|TRBV12-3/TRBV12-4
CASSFTTSNTEAFF
TGTGCCAGCAGCTTCACAACTTCGAACACTGAAGCTTTCTTT
>few|TRBJ2-1|TRBD2|TRBV12-3/TRBV12-4
CASSLGLAGGRSSYNEQFF
TGTGCCAGCAGCCTCGGACTAGCGGGGGGCCGAAGCTCCTACAATGAGCAGTTCTTC
>.|TRBJ2-5|TRBD1|TRBV5-1
CASRNDRGSETQYF
TGCGCCAGCAGGAATGACAGGGGCTCGGAGACCCAGTACTTC
>.|TRBJ2-7|TRBD2|TRBV20-1
CSATGTSGYEQYF
TGCAGTGCTACCGGGACTAGCGGATACGAGCAGTACTTC
>.|TRBJ2-4|TRBD1|TRBV27
CASSERQGEQYF
TGTGCCAGCAGTGAGAGACAGGGTGAGCAGTACTTC
>.|TRBJ1-1|.|TRBV29-1
CSVEEDSLNTEAFF
TGCAGCGTTGAAGAGGACAGCCTCAACACTGAAGCTTTCTTT
>.|TRBJ1-4|.|TRBV29-1
CSVAVGSTNEKLFF
TGCAGCGTGGCGGTGGGCTCCACTAATGAAAAACTGTTTTTT
>few|TRBJ1-6|TRBD1|TRBV7-9
CASATRDRDSPLHF
TGTGCCAGCGCAACCCGGGACAGGGACTCACCCCTCCACTTT
>once|TRBJ2-3|.|TRBV3-1
CASSRRGDFNTDTQYF
TGTGCCAGCAGCCGAAGGGGGGATTTTAACACAGATACGCAGTATTTT
>.|TRBJ2-3|.|TRBV4-2
CATRSRVGTDTQYF
TGTGCCACCCGATCGAGGGTTGGCACAGATACGCAGTATTTT
>few|TRBJ2-3|.|TRBV30
CAWPYRAGLCTDTQYF
TGTGCCTGGCCGTATCGAGCGGGCTTATGCACAGATACGCAGTATTTT
>.|TRBJ1-1|.|TRBV3-1
CASSQDGEMNTEAFF
TGTGCCAGCAGCCAAGATGGGGAAATGAACACTGAAGCTTTCTTT
>few|TRBJ2-3|.|TRBV7-7
CASSLGQGHTDTQYF
TGTGCTAGCAGCTTAGGGCAAGGCCACACAGATACGCAGTATTTT
>few|TRBJ1-1|.|TRBV5-1
CASSFKGLNTEAFF
TGCGCCAGCAGCTTTAAGGGGCTGAACACTGAAGCTTTCTTT
>few|TRBJ2-3|.|TRBV7-9
CASSLWQQTTDTQYF
TGTGCCAGCAGCTTATGGCAGCAAACCACAGATACGCAGTATTTT
>.|TRBJ1-4|.|TRBV10-3
CAISEQANEKLFF
TGTGCCATCAGTGAGCAGGCTAATGAAAAACTGTTTTTT
>.|TRBJ2-3|TRBD2|TRBV20-1
CSARGSGGGNTQYF
TGCAGTGCTAGGGGTAGCGGGGGGGGGAATACGCAGTATTTT
>.|TRBJ2-3|TRBD2|TRBV20-1
CSARALTSGVDTQYF
TGCAGTGCTAGAGCCCTGACTAGCGGGGTAGATACGCAGTATTTT
>.|TRBJ2-5|TRBD1|TRBV5-1
CASSVGTGARETQYF
TGCGCCAGCAGCGTAGGGACAGGGGCTCGGGAGACCCAGTACTTC
>.|TRBJ1-1|TRBD1|TRBV24-1
CATSEGDRVNTEAFF
TGTGCCACCAGTGAAGGGGACAGAGTGAACACTGAAGCTTTCTTT
>few|TRBJ2-7|.|TRBV29-1
CSVEWADTAYEQYF
TGCAGCGTTGAATGGGCAGACACTGCCTACGAGCAGTACTTC
>few|TRBJ2-7|TRBD2|TRBV4-2
CASSRSGGANNEQYF
TGTGCCAGCAGCCGTAGCGGGGGGGCCAACAACGAGCAGTACTTC
>.|TRBJ1-5|.|TRBV18
CASSPTTGLGQPQHF
TGTGCCAGCTCACCAACGACAGGACTAGGACAGCCCCAGCATTTT